Below are 9 T cell receptor beta chains sequenced from a single sample in a study of T-cell reconstitution after alpha-beta-depleted transplantation in children. Construction of the TCRbeta library involved unique molecular identifiers. Each CDR3 protein is one row after TCRdb ran MiXCR on the PCR reads. Of about 300,000 distinct CDR3 sequences in the sample, roughly a tenth were seen once. Sequencing was performed on PBMCs, taken before TCRalphabeta/CD19-depleted stem cell transplant. Receptors originate from a boy younger than two with acute myeloid leukemia, due to receive a stem cell transplant.

The sample holds many counts of this clonotype. This chain joins TRBV3-1 and TRBJ2-4; D not certain. Deletions cut 0 bases from V and 0 bases from J, with 6 bases between. Germline loops: CDR1 LGHDT, CDR2 YNNKEL (reference sequence). The CDR3 spans 15 residues. CDR3 coding DNA: TGTGCCAGCAGCCAAGATGGGCTAGCCAAAAACATTCAGTACTTC. This translates into CASSQDGLAKNIQYF.

At least ten counts were recorded for this clonotype. The gene calls are TRBV20-1 and TRBJ2-1; 9 bases align to TRBD2. Trimming removed 1 base from V and 2 bases from J; junction bases left unmatched: 6. The CDR3 loop spans 16 amino acids. Germline values: CDR1 DFQATT, CDR2 SNEGSKA (reference sequence). CDR3 residues: CSARVAGGPAYNEQFF. The CDR3 DNA reads TGCAGTGCTAGAGTGGCGGGGGGGCCGGCCTACAATGAGCAGTTCTTC.

This clonotype was found many times. The chain combines TRBV11-2 with TRBJ2-1, with 9 bases matching TRBD2. V trimming: 0 bases; J trimming: 4 bases; junction bases outside the gene matches: 4. Germline V gene lookup returns CDR1 SGHAT and CDR2 FQNNGV. The CDR3 sequence is 16 residues long. This chain's CDR3 is CASSLEASGKYNEQFF. The CDR3, as DNA: TGTGCCAGCAGCTTAGAGGCTAGCGGGAAGTACAATGAGCAGTTCTTC. Full variable domain (remainder filled in from reference TRBV11-2 and TRBJ2-1): EAGVAQSPRYKIIEKRQSVAFWCNPISGHATLYWYQQILGQGPKLLIQFQNNGVVDDSQLPKDRFSAERLKGVDSTLKIQPAKLEDSAVYLCASSLEASGKYNEQFFGPGTRLTVL.

In its sample, this clonotype was seen many times. The CDR3 sequence: CASSPGQGSETQYF. For the CDR3, the DNA is TGCGCCAGCAGCCCGGGACAGGGTAGCGAGACCCAGTACTTC. V usage is TRBV5-1 and J usage is TRBJ2-5; 9 bases align to TRBD1. Germline values: CDR1 SGHRS, CDR2 YFSETQ. V trimming: 4 bases; J trimming: 5 bases; junction bases outside the gene matches: 6. There are 14 residues in the CDR3.

This clonotype was counted many times. In nucleotides, the CDR3 is TGCGCCAGCAGCTTGGCCGGGACAGGTCGGTCACCCCTCCACTTT. It translates to CASSLAGTGRSPLHF. The V call is TRBV5-1, the J call TRBJ1-6; 8 nucleotides agree with TRBD1. V dropped 0 bases and J dropped 10; count of bases not matched to a gene: 6. This CDR3 region has 15 residues. Germline V gives CDR1 SGHRS, CDR2 YFSETQ. Based on the CDR3 plus reference TRBV5-1 and TRBJ1-6, the full variable domain is KAGVTQTPRYLIKTRGQQVTLSCSPISGHRSVSWYQQTPGQGLQFLFEYFSETQRNKGNFPGRFSGRQFSNSRSEMNVSTLELGDSALYLCASSLAGTGRSPLHFGNGTRLTVT.

This clonotype was observed a few times. The rearrangement joins TRBV5-5 to TRBJ2-7, with a tentative D call TRBD2 (6 bases). Germline lookup yields CDR1 SGHKS and CDR2 YYEKEE (reference sequence). The CDR3 totals 15 residues. With 1 base removed from V and 3 bases from J, the gap between germline ends came to 14 bases. The CDR3 reads CASSLKGLNYYEQYF. In DNA, the CDR3 is TGTGCCAGCAGCTTGAAGGGACTGAACTACTACGAGCAGTACTTC.

The sample holds many counts of this clonotype. V usage is TRBV29-1 and J usage is TRBJ2-1, with 7 bases lining up with TRBD2. The V and J ends lost 6 bases and 2 bases, in that order; junction bases with no gene match: 4. This CDR3 is built from 13 residues. Germline CDR1 is SQVTM and CDR2 is ANQGSEA. CDR3 in amino acids: CSVRLAPYNEQFF. CDR3 nucleotides: TGCAGCGTGCGACTAGCCCCCTACAATGAGCAGTTCTTC.

Ten or more counts support this clonotype. The chain links TRBV4-3 to TRBJ2-2; possible D gene TRBD1, 6 bases. Trimming stripped 0 bases from V and 7 bases from J, with 12 bases between. Germline lookup yields CDR1 LGHNA and CDR2 YSLEER. This CDR3 has 15 amino acids. CDR3 region: CASSQDHRAGGELFF. In nucleotides, the CDR3 is TGCGCCAGCAGCCAAGATCACAGGGCGGGCGGGGAGCTGTTTTTT.

At least ten counts were recorded for this clonotype. V and J are TRBV7-3 and TRBJ2-5, with TRBD2 identical over 12 bases. The V and J ends lost 5 bases and 4 bases, in that order; junction bases with no gene match: 5. Germline V gives CDR1 SGHTA, CDR2 FQGTGA. CDR3 size: 15 residues. Written as DNA, the CDR3 is TGTGCCAGCAGCCAAACGGGACTAGCGGGAGAGACCCAGTACTTC. This sequence encodes CASSQTGLAGETQYF.